A selection of T cell receptor beta chains follows, all from one sample in a study of Ad26.COV2.S vaccination and SARS-CoV-2 variants. The table came from immunoSEQ multiplex PCR; TCRdb's copy has only in-frame clones and leaves some out. Of 350,000 to 500,000 clones detected, less than 95% appear once; the ten largest clones hold around 4.5%. The sample here was peripheral blood, taken in a trial of Ad26.COV2.S vaccine versus placebo. The receptors stem from a person aged 18-60 years who received the Ad26.COV2.S COVID-19 vaccine or a placebo. The CDR3 runs from the conserved cysteine through the conserved F or W. D genes are given only for firm matches. Clone size is shown for a subset of rows, as once, few, many or a class of expanded clone.

D	size	V	J	DNA	CDR3
TRBD1	NA	TRBV30	TRBJ1-1	TGTGCCTGGAATCAGGGGGCAGCTGAAGCTTTCTTT	CAWNQGAAEAFF
NA	NA	TRBV5-1	TRBJ2-7	TGCGCCAGCAGCGGGCAGGGGTACGCCGAGCAGTACTTC	CASSGQGYAEQYF
TRBD2	once	TRBV5-1	TRBJ2-1	TGCGCCAGCAGCTTAGATGGGAGGGCCTGGGGTGAGCAGTTCTTC	CASSLDGRAWGEQFF
NA	once	TRBV5-1	TRBJ2-7	TGCGCCAGCAGCCTAGACAGACGCTCCTACGAGCAGTACTTC	CASSLDRRSYEQYF
NA	NA	TRBV5-1	TRBJ1-1	TGCGCCAGCAGCTTGTCTGGTAAGAACACTGAAGCTTTCTTT	CASSLSGKNTEAFF
NA	NA	TRBV23-1	TRBJ2-4	TGCGCCAGCAGTCAAAAATCCTCCGCGGTGGGGTGGGGGTACATTAAAAACATTCAGTACTTC	CASSQKSSAVGWGYIKNIQYF
TRBD2	NA	TRBV7-2	TRBJ2-7	TGTGCCAGCAGCGCTTCTAGCGGGGGGTACGAGCAGTACTTC	CASSASSGGYEQYF
TRBD2	NA	TRBV7-2	TRBJ2-7	TGTGCCAGCAGCTTAGCGGGGGGCTGGACTAGCACCGACTACGAGCAGTACTTC	CASSLAGGWTSTDYEQYF
NA	NA	TRBV27	TRBJ1-4	TGTGCCAGCAGTTTACTCCCCCCTGGGCTGCGGTTGAATGAAAAACTGTTTTTT	CASSLLPPGLRLNEKLFF
TRBD1	NA	TRBV7-8	TRBJ2-4	TGTGCCAGCAGCTTGGGACAGGGGGCGTTAGGCAAAAACATTCAGTACTTC	CASSLGQGALGKNIQYF
TRBD1	NA	TRBV5-1	TRBJ2-1	TGCGCCAGCAGCAAGGGACAGAGCTCCTACAATGAGCAGTTCTTC	CASSKGQSSYNEQFF
NA	NA	TRBV6-6	TRBJ1-1	TGTGCCAGCAGTTACTTATCGAACACTGAAGCTTTCTTT	CASSYLSNTEAFF
NA	NA	TRBV6-2/TRBV6-3	TRBJ1-4	TGTGCCAGCAGTTACATGGGAAGGGAAAAACTGTTTTTT	CASSYMGREKLFF
NA	NA	TRBV20-1	TRBJ2-5	TGCAGTGCTAGTCAAAGCTCTAGTGGGACCCAAGAGACCCAGTACTTC	CSASQSSSGTQETQYF
TRBD2	NA	TRBV27	TRBJ2-7	TGTGCCAGCAGTAAGTACAGCGGGACGCGTTACGAGCAGTACTTC	CASSKYSGTRYEQYF
TRBD1	NA	TRBV5-1	TRBJ1-2	TGCGCCAGCAGCTTGAGAGGGACAGGCGATGGCTACACCTTC	CASSLRGTGDGYTF
TRBD2	NA	TRBV7-3	TRBJ2-3	TGTGCCAGCAGCCCGGGACTAGCGGGCGATACGCAGTATTTT	CASSPGLAGDTQYF
NA	NA	TRBV7-6	TRBJ1-3	TGTGCCAGCAGCTTAGGACAGCCGAACTCTGGAAACACCATATATTTT	CASSLGQPNSGNTIYF
TRBD1	NA	TRBV7-8	TRBJ2-7	TGTGCCAGCAGCTTAGAATTGGCAGGGGGCGTCTACGAGCAGTACTTC	CASSLELAGGVYEQYF
TRBD1	NA	TRBV7-8	TRBJ2-3	TGTGCCAGCAGCTTAGTAGGCCGGACAGGGGATACGCAGTATTTT	CASSLVGRTGDTQYF
NA	NA	TRBV5-5	TRBJ2-7	TGTGCCAGCAGCCCCGTCGGAGGGATTTCCTACGAGCAGTACTTC	CASSPVGGISYEQYF
TRBD1	NA	TRBV7-8	TRBJ2-5	TGTGCCAGCAGCGACCAAGGGACAGGGCTGGAGACCCAGTACTTC	CASSDQGTGLETQYF
NA	NA	TRBV30	TRBJ1-5	TGTGCCTGGGGGGGTCAGGGGTATAGCAATCAGCCCCAGCATTTT	CAWGGQGYSNQPQHF
TRBD2	NA	TRBV7-2	TRBJ2-7	TGTGCCAGCAGCTTAAGGGGCGGGGGGCAACACGAGCAGTACTTC	CASSLRGGGQHEQYF
NA	NA	TRBV16	TRBJ1-6	TGTGCCAGCAGCCAGCGGGCCCAAGGAGATTCACCCCTCCACTTT	CASSQRAQGDSPLHF
NA	NA	TRBV27	TRBJ1-2	TGTGCCAGCAGTTTAGCCAGGGGAAACTATGGCTACACCTTC	CASSLARGNYGYTF
TRBD2	NA	TRBV4-3	TRBJ2-7	TGCGCCAGCAGCCAAGGGGCCGGGACTAGCGGGACTTACGAGCAGTACTTC	CASSQGAGTSGTYEQYF
NA	NA	TRBV12-5	TRBJ2-1	TGTGCTAGTGGTTTGAGTAAGGGGAGCTCCTACAATGAGCAGTTCTTC	CASGLSKGSSYNEQFF
NA	NA	TRBV4-2	TRBJ2-1	TGTGCCAGCAGCCAAGATCAACAGGGCGGGTACAATGAGCAGTTCTTC	CASSQDQQGGYNEQFF
NA	NA	TRBV15	TRBJ1-1	TGTGCCACCAGCAGACCGTCACAGCCGAACACTGAAGCTTTCTTT	CATSRPSQPNTEAFF
NA	NA	TRBV7-9	TRBJ2-5	TGTGCCAGCAGCTCCCCCGGAGCCGGGCGGGAGACCCAGTACTTC	CASSSPGAGRETQYF